These 5 T cell receptor beta chains were all obtained from the same sample, sequenced in a study of shared clonotypes between healthy human individuals (dated by TCRdb to the early 2020s). The library was prepared using the immunoSEQ multiplex PCR assay. The clones in this table, taken by TCRdb from immuneACCESS, are in-frame only. Not every clone is retained; where verified, under half of the shortfall comes from an unresolved V gene, and the cause of the rest is unknown. Here the sample has approximately 500,000 clones; 75% to 80% occur a single time. The leading ten clones occupy around 12% of the sample. Sequencing was performed on PBMCs. Receptor source: a woman aged 40 to 50 in good health. Some clones in this sample may be carry-over from other donors' samples.

The rearrangement links TRBV5-1 to TRBJ2-7; D unresolved. V lost 4 bases to trimming and J lost 0 bases, with 14 bases between them. CDR3 length equals 15 residues. Looked up from germline, CDR1 is SGHRS and CDR2 is YFSETQ. The CDR3 loop reads CASSGDIQSSYEQYF. For the CDR3, the DNA is TGCGCCAGCAGCGGCGATATACAGAGCTCCTACGAGCAGTACTTC. The variable domain in full, completed from reference TRBV5-1 and TRBJ2-7, reads KAGVTQTPRYLIKTRGQQVTLSCSPISGHRSVSWYQQTPGQGLQFLFEYFSETQRNKGNFPGRFSGRQFSNSRSEMNVSTLELGDSALYLCASSGDIQSSYEQYFGPGTRLTVT.

The genes are TRBV6-1 and TRBJ1-2; D is unclear. The CDR3 loop spans 15 amino acids. Germline V gene data show CDR1 as MNHNS and CDR2 as SASEGT. Deletions cut 0 bases from V and 0 bases from J, with 8 bases between. CDR3 region: CASSEAGSSNYGYTF. CDR3 nucleotides: TGTGCCAGCAGTGAAGCCGGGTCCTCTAACTATGGCTACACCTTC.

This chain joins TRBV5-4 and TRBJ2-7; tentative D call: TRBD2 (5 bases). Deletions cut 1 base from V and 1 base from J, with 6 bases between. Germline V gene lookup returns CDR1 SGHNT and CDR2 YYREEE (reference sequence). The CDR3 runs 13 residues. CDR3 region: CASSLTSSYEQYF. CDR3 coding DNA: TGTGCCAGCAGCTTGACTAGTTCCTACGAGCAGTACTTC.

The genes are TRBV28 and TRBJ1-2; D uncertain. Between the trimmed V and J ends, which lost 1 base and 8 bases, there was a span of 17 bases. Germline V gives CDR1 MDHEN, CDR2 SYDVKM. The CDR3 consists of 15 residues. CDR3 residues: CASSLSLLPQEGYTF. CDR3 DNA sequence: TGTGCCAGCAGTTTATCCCTACTCCCCCAGGAAGGCTACACCTTC.

In this sample, this clone turned up once. The chain joins TRBV9 to TRBJ2-7, with no clear D. The V end lost 4 bases, the J end lost 2 bases, and 13 bases lay between the germline ends. Per the germline V gene, CDR1 is SGDLS and CDR2 is YYNGEE. CDR3 length: 14 residues. The CDR3 region has the DNA TGTGCCAGCAGCCCAGGCTTGATTACCTACGAGCAGTACTTC. Protein product: CASSPGLITYEQYF. Based on the CDR3 plus reference TRBV9 and TRBJ2-7, the full variable domain is DSGVTQTPKHLITATGQRVTLRCSPRSGDLSVYWYQQSLDQGLQFLIQYYNGEERAKGNILERFSAQQFPDLHSELNLSSLELGDSALYFCASSPGLITYEQYFGPGTRLTVT.